A selection of T cell receptor beta chains follows, all from one sample in a study of radiation and T cells in renal cell carcinoma. Method: immunoSEQ multiplex PCR; TCRdb's copy keeps in-frame clones and lacks some. This sample has tens of thousands of clones; roughly 80% occur once, and the top ten carry about 33%. Sequences were derived from blood, sampled from a patient whose treatment included radiotherapy and nephrectomy. The receptors shown here come from a man aged 55 to 70 with renal cell carcinoma. CDR3s include the opening cysteine and the closing phenylalanine or tryptophan. The D gene is left open where the match is weak. The listing skips clone size in some rows; elsewhere it reads once, few, many or a size class.

cdr3_nt: TGTGCCAGCAGCTTCACAGACTACAATGAGCAGTTCTTC
cdr3_aa: CASSFTDYNEQFF
j_call: TRBJ2-1
v_call: TRBV5-4
clone_size: -
d_call: -

cdr3_nt: TGTGCCAGCAGCCCCTACAGGGGGAATACCGGGGAGCTGTTTTTT
cdr3_aa: CASSPYRGNTGELFF
j_call: TRBJ2-2
v_call: TRBV5-4
clone_size: medium-sized
d_call: TRBD1

cdr3_nt: TGTGCCAGCAGCTTGATAGCCTACGAGCAGTACTTC
cdr3_aa: CASSLIAYEQYF
j_call: TRBJ2-7
v_call: TRBV5-6
clone_size: -
d_call: -

cdr3_nt: TGCAGCGTTGTAAGGACAGGGGGCACTGAAGCTTTCTTT
cdr3_aa: CSVVRTGGTEAFF
j_call: TRBJ1-1
v_call: TRBV29-1
clone_size: -
d_call: TRBD1

cdr3_nt: TGTGCCAGCAGCACAGGTCCCGAGGAGACCCAGTACTTC
cdr3_aa: CASSTGPEETQYF
j_call: TRBJ2-5
v_call: TRBV2
clone_size: few
d_call: -

cdr3_nt: TGTGCCAGCAGCCCGGGAAGCGGGAGGGTTTGGGATACGCAGTATTTT
cdr3_aa: CASSPGSGRVWDTQYF
j_call: TRBJ2-3
v_call: TRBV7-6
clone_size: -
d_call: TRBD2

cdr3_nt: TGTGCCAGCAGCCCCCAGGGGCGGCGGAGCACTAGCACAGATACGCAGTATTTT
cdr3_aa: CASSPQGRRSTSTDTQYF
j_call: TRBJ2-3
v_call: TRBV9
clone_size: -
d_call: -

cdr3_nt: TGTGCCAGCAGTAGGGGAAGCGGGAGAGACGGCTACGAGCAGTACTTC
cdr3_aa: CASSRGSGRDGYEQYF
j_call: TRBJ2-7
v_call: TRBV27
clone_size: -
d_call: TRBD2

cdr3_nt: TGTGCCAGCAGCCAAGCTAGCGGGAGCGGTAACACCGGGGAGCTGTTTTTT
cdr3_aa: CASSQASGSGNTGELFF
j_call: TRBJ2-2
v_call: TRBV7-9
clone_size: -
d_call: TRBD2

cdr3_nt: TGTGCCAGCAGTGAGGGGGGGGCCTCCTACGAGCAGTACTTC
cdr3_aa: CASSEGGASYEQYF
j_call: TRBJ2-7
v_call: TRBV6-1
clone_size: -
d_call: -

cdr3_nt: TGTGCCAGCAGCTTAGTCGGTCTAGCGGGAGTCAATGAGCAGTTCTTC
cdr3_aa: CASSLVGLAGVNEQFF
j_call: TRBJ2-1
v_call: TRBV7-9
clone_size: -
d_call: TRBD2

cdr3_nt: TGTGCCAGCAGCCATTCCCCGGACTTATCGCCCTCCTACGAGCAGTACTTC
cdr3_aa: CASSHSPDLSPSYEQYF
j_call: TRBJ2-7
v_call: TRBV11-3
clone_size: -
d_call: -

cdr3_nt: TGTGCCAGCAGTGAATCTTCGACAGCCAATCAGCCCCAGCATTTT
cdr3_aa: CASSESSTANQPQHF
j_call: TRBJ1-5
v_call: TRBV6-1
clone_size: -
d_call: -